This TCR beta chain is drawn from a study of identical twins (TCRdb year 2016). Study-wide context: TCR alpha and beta repertoires from monozygotic twins, unrelated adults of various ages and cord blood were deep-sequenced to test whether fetal clonotypes persist. To rule out contamination, the twin experiments were replicated at different times with different library preparation protocols.

The CDR3 contains 15 residues, cysteine and phenylalanine counted. The only DNA kept is the CDR3, 45 bases in frame from the first base. For this chain, trimming is 1 base at the V end and 4 bases at the J end, and the number of junction bases without a gene match is 6. The germline V gene sets CDR1 to SGHRS and CDR2 to YFSETQ. This clonotype was picked up a small number of times. Its antigen remains unidentified. There are no base qualities to consult, and no much larger clone falls within one base. Every donor was a healthy Caucasian. The twin cohort consisted of three pairs of female monozygotic twins, all aged about 18 to 29 years. Peripheral blood mononuclear cells were used as the source from which RNA for TCR libraries was isolated. Paper-wide results and their limitations: Zero-insertion analyses could be partly confounded by invariant T cells such as MAIT and iNKT, though diverse VJ usage argued against such confounding for most clonotypes. Out-of-frame TCR alpha sequences shared between twins showed an excess of low generation-probability sequences compared with coincidental sharing between unrelated individuals. Abundant cord blood beta clonotypes had fewer insertions, young adult naive repertoires showed a similar but weaker trend, and memory repertoires showed no such trend. Excess twin sharing in beta out-of-frame sequences was weaker because fewer shared sequences lowered the signal-to-noise ratio. Because the same donors could not be followed over many years, the conclusions relied on cross-sectional statistical analysis. Out-of-frame TCR alpha sharing in monozygotic twins was systematically underestimated by recombination models, whereas sharing between unrelated individuals was in agreement with the recombination models.

The method was 5' RACE. The instrument was an Illumina HiSeq 2000. Template switching introduced a universal primer binding site; the final cDNA contained a unique molecular identifier, enabling accurate counting of TCR cDNA molecules. Specific primers in the conserved constant-segment region were used to synthesize first-strand cDNA for the TCR alpha and beta chains. To control for contamination, every cDNA library was double barcoded, receiving both a SMART-Mk sample barcode and Illumina barcodes. TruSeq adapter sequences, together with Illumina sample barcodes, were added in two successive PCR steps. The TCR alpha and beta cDNA libraries were sequenced on the Illumina HiSeq platform using custom primers. As for how the authors treated the data: Unique molecular identifiers were extracted from raw reads with MiGEC, and CDR3 positions were determined with MiXCR. For each individual, recombination models were inferred using an EM algorithm with the repgenHMM and IGoR tools. The tcR package in R was used for shared clonotype analysis, with sharing normalized by the product of cloneset sizes. Out-of-frame nonproductive sequences were analyzed to study raw recombination free of thymic and clonal selection effects. TCRdb reanalyzed the raw reads on its own, using fastp at Q25 for trimming and MiXCR for clone calling, and kept in-frame beta chains. Records with the same CDR3 protein are collapsed into one entry carrying the most frequent genes and DNA. These V and J calls originate from TCRdb's pipeline instead of the authors' own analysis. The sample includes 550,000 to 700,000 distinct CDR3 sequences, with around 9.6% observed a single time. In total, the top ten clones hold approximately 3% of the sample.

Another study also made use of these data, one on yellow fever vaccine responses in identical twins. As noted in the second study: According to the authors, the vaccine-induced T cell response in identical twins seemed to be partly convergent and partly specific to each individual. In identical twins, the study followed T cell clones that responded to the vaccine with precision.

The receptor's source is a woman aged 18-29 years in good health. The sequence is built from TRBV5-1 and TRBJ2-3, with 7 junctional bases fitting TRBD1. Sequenced sample: PBMCs. CDR3 loop: CASSLLTGAPDTQYF. The nucleotide sequence reads as follows: TGCGCCAGCAGCTTGTTAACAGGGGCACCAGATACGCAGTATTTT.